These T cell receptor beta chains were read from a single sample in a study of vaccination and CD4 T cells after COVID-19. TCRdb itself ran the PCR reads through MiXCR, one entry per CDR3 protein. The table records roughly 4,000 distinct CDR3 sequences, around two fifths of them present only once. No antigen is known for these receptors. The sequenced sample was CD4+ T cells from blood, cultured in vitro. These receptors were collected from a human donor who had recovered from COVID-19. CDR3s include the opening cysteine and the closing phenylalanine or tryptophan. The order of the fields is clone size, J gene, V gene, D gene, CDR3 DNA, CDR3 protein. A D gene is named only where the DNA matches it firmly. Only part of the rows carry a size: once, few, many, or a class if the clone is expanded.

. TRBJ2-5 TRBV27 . TGTGCCAGCAGAGTACGGGGTTCGGTGGAGACCCAGTACTTC CASRVRGSVETQYF
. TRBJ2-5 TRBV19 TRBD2 TGTGCCAGTAGTATCCCCCAAGGACTAGCGGTACAAGAGACCCAGTACTTC CASSIPQGLAVQETQYF
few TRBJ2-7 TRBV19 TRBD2 TGTGCCAGTAGTATATTGGCTAGCGGGGGATACGAGCAGTACTTC CASSILASGGYEQYF
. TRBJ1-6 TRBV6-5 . TGTGCCAGCAGTTTGGGGGATGGTTGGAATTCACCCCTCCACTTT CASSLGDGWNSPLHF
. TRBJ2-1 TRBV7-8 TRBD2 TGTGCCAGCAGCTCGGGGCTAGCGGGAGAGTACTACAATGAGCAGTTCTTC CASSSGLAGEYYNEQFF
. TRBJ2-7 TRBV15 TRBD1 TGTGCCACCAGCAGAGGGTCAGGACAGGACTACGAGCAGTACTTC CATSRGSGQDYEQYF
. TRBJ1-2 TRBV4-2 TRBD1 TGTGCCAGCAGCCAAGGGGGGACAGCCAACTATGGCTACACCTTC CASSQGGTANYGYTF
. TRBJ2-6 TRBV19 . TGTGCCAGTAGCGGTGGGGCCAACGTCCTGACTTTC CASSGGANVLTF
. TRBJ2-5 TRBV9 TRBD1 TGTGCCAGCAGCGCCACCGGGACAGGGGAAGAGACCCAGTACTTC CASSATGTGEETQYF
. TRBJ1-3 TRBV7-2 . TGTGCCAGCAGCTTAGGGGGAGGGTCTGGAAACACCATATATTTT CASSLGGGSGNTIYF
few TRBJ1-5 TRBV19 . TGTGCCAGTAGTCGCTGGCCGCCTCTTAATCAGCCCCAGCATTTT CASSRWPPLNQPQHF
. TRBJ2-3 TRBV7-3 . TGTGCCAGCAGCTTAGGGGGCGGAATAACGTCCACAGATACGCAGTATTTT CASSLGGGITSTDTQYF
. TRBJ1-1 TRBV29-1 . TGCAGCGTTGCCCCGAGGCGGTCCACTGAAGCTTTCTTT CSVAPRRSTEAFF
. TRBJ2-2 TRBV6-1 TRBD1 TGTGCCAGCAGTGATCCCCCCCGACAGGGAACCGGGGAGCTGTTTTTT CASSDPPRQGTGELFF
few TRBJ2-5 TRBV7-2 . TGTGCCAGCAGCTTAGACCTCGGACTAGAGACCCAGTACTTC CASSLDLGLETQYF
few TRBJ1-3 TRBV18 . TGTGCCAGCTCGTGGGACCGCCCCCCTGGAAACACCATATATTTT CASSWDRPPGNTIYF
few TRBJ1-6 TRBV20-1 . TGCAGTGCCCCGGAACCGGGAACCTATAATTCACCCCTCCACTTT CSAPEPGTYNSPLHF
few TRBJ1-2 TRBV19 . TGTGCCAGTTCCGCTGGGGGTCTCTATGGCTACACCTTC CASSAGGLYGYTF
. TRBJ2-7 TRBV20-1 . TGCAGTGCTAGGAATGACGGCTACGAGCAGTACTTC CSARNDGYEQYF
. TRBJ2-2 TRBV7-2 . TGTGCCAGCAGCTTAGTGGGAGGTACCACCGGGGAGCTGTTTTTT CASSLVGGTTGELFF
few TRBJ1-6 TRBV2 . TGTGCCAGCAGTCTACAGGGATGGGTCTCCAATTCACCCCTCCACTTT CASSLQGWVSNSPLHF
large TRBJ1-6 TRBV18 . TGTGCCAGCTCACCACTGACTGGAAATTCACCCCTCCACTTT CASSPLTGNSPLHF
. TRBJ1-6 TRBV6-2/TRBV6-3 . TGTGCCAGCAATTTCCAGGGGTTCGATTCACCCCTCCACTTT CASNFQGFDSPLHF
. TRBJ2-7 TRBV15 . TGTGCCACCAGCAGAGAAGTCGTTGCGGCAGGGGGGTACGAGCAGTACTTC CATSREVVAAGGYEQYF
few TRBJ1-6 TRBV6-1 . TGTGCCAGCAGCCCAACCAGCCTACCCCTCCACTTT CASSPTSLPLHF
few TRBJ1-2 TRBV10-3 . TGTGCCATCAGCCGACAAGACTATGGCTACACCTTC CAISRQDYGYTF
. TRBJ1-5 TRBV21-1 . TGTGCCAGCAGCAAAGCTGACACTAGAAATCAGCCCCAGCATTTT CASSKADTRNQPQHF
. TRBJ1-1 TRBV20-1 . TGCAGTGCTAGACAGACCGGGACCGTGAACACTGAAGCTTTCTTT CSARQTGTVNTEAFF
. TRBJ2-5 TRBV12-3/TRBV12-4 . TGTGCCAGCAGTTTGGGGCCGGGGGGCCTCCAAGAGACCCAGTACTTC CASSLGPGGLQETQYF
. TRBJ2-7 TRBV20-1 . TGCAGTGCTAGAGACGGATACTTCCGGGACACATCATACGAGCAGTACTTC CSARDGYFRDTSYEQYF
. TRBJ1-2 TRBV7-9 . TGTGCCAGCAGTACGGCCCTCATCTGTGGCTACACCTTC CASSTALICGYTF
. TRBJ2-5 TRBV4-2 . TGTGCCAGCAGCCCCTTACGGGGGGCCCAAGAGACCCAGTACTTC CASSPLRGAQETQYF
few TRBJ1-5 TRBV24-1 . TGTGCCACCAGTGAACCGAATAGCGGGCAGCCCCAGCATTTT CATSEPNSGQPQHF
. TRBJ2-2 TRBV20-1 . TGCAGTGCTAGAGATCGGGGCAGGGGTATTGTTGGCACCGGGGAGCTGTTTTTT CSARDRGRGIVGTGELFF
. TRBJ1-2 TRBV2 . TGTGCCAGCTACAATTTTGACCATTCATCTAACTATGGCTACACCTTC CASYNFDHSSNYGYTF
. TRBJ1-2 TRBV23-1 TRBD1 TGCGCCAGCAGGAAAATGACAGGGGACTATGGCTACACCTTC CASRKMTGDYGYTF
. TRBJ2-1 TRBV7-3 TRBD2 TGTGCCAGCAGCTTAGATCTAGCGGGATACAATGAGCAGTTCTTC CASSLDLAGYNEQFF
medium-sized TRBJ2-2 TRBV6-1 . TGTGCCAGCAGCCCCAGGGCAGCGGTCAACACCGGGGAGCTGTTTTTT CASSPRAAVNTGELFF
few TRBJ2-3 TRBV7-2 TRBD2 TGTGCCAGCAGCTTAAACGAGGGGATAGCGGGAGCTGATACGCAGTATTTT CASSLNEGIAGADTQYF
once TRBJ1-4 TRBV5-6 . TGTGCCAGCAGCCCCTTAGGTGGCAGGGATGAAAAACTGTTTTTT CASSPLGGRDEKLFF
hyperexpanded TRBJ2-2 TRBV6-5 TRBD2 TGTGCCAGCAGTTACTCGAGAGGTGGGACTAGCGTGACCGGGGAGCTGTTTTTT CASSYSRGGTSVTGELFF
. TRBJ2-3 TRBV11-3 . TGTGCCAGCAGCTTAGGACGGAGCACAGATACGCAGTATTTT CASSLGRSTDTQYF
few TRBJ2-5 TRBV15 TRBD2 TGTGCCACCCGGTCGACTAGCGGGGGCCCTCAAGAGACCCAGTACTTC CATRSTSGGPQETQYF
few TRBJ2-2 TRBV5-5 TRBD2 TGTGCCAGCAGCAAAAGACTAGCGGGAGGGGACACCGGGGAGCTGTTTTTT CASSKRLAGGDTGELFF
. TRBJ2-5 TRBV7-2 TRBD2 TGTGCCAGCAGCCCACGCAAAACTAGCGGGACACGCCAAGAGACCCAGTACTTC CASSPRKTSGTRQETQYF
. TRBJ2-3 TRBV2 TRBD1 TGTGCCAGCAGTCGGACAGGCATAGGACATGATACGCAGTATTTT CASSRTGIGHDTQYF
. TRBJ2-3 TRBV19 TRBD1 TGTGCCAGTCGGGACAGGGGGAGTTCAGATACGCAGTATTTT CASRDRGSSDTQYF
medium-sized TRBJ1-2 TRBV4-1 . TGCGCCAGCAGCCAGCGAGGGGCCTTAGGCTACACCTTC CASSQRGALGYTF
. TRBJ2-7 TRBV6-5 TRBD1 TGTGCCAGCAGTTACGGGACAGGGGGCAGCTCCTACGAGCAGTACTTC CASSYGTGGSSYEQYF
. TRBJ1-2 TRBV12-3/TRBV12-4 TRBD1 TGTGCCAGCAGCCCTCTGGACAGGCCCGAGTATACGACCTTC CASSPLDRPEYTTF
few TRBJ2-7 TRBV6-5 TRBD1 TGTGCCAGCAGTTACCTGACAGGGGGCGCGTCCGAGCAGTACTTC CASSYLTGGASEQYF
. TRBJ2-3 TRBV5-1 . TGCGCCAGCAGCCCCGCTCCGGCCGGGGGAGTAGCGCAGTATTTT CASSPAPAGGVAQYF
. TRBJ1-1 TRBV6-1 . TGTGCCAGCTCAAACTACTGGGGGGGCTCGAAGTTGAACACTGAAGCTTTCTTT CASSNYWGGSKLNTEAFF
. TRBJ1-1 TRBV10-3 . TGTGCCATCAGAAACCGGGAGGGAACGAACACTGAAGCTTTCTTT CAIRNREGTNTEAFF